The T cell receptor beta chain under discussion was sequenced for a study of siplizumab effects on memory and regulatory T cells. Broader study findings: In controls, around 30% of mappable alloreactive CD4+ clones were Treg-derived on average, versus about 64% with siplizumab.

Some clones are missing from TCRdb's copy, which holds only in-frame ones; the method was immunoSEQ multiplex PCR. The top ten clones hold under 0.65% of a sample with 100,000 or so clones, 94% of them seen once. Trimming removed 8 bases from V and 7 bases from J, with 12 bases in between. The germline CDR1 and CDR2 sequences are MNHEY and SMNVEV (reference sequence). The CDR3 is 12 amino acids. With regard to this clone: Its antigen is as yet unknown.

The source of this sequence is a human donor in good health. This chain uses TRBV27 with TRBJ1-5; no clear D gene. Sequencing was done on a sample of Tregs sorted from blood. The CDR3 nucleotides read TGTGCCAGCGGCCGGCTGGCGCAGCCCCAGCATTTT. This gives the protein CASGRLAQPQHF.